A selection of T cell receptor beta chains follows, all from one sample in a study of blood T cell repertoires in COVID-19. Libraries were prepared by immunoSEQ multiplex PCR; TCRdb keeps only in-frame clonotypes and omits some of them. Of roughly 53,000 clones listed, 70% to 80% are singletons. The sequencing input was peripheral blood. Every receptor here comes from a man in his fifties with active or convalescent COVID-19. Each CDR3 is given with its conserved first and last residue. Where a row states a size, it is once, few, many or the class of an expanded clone; other rows omit it.

CDR3: CSVAIGGDSETQYF
size: NA
V: TRBV29-1
J: TRBJ2-5

CDR3: CASSLEGTGYAFF
size: NA
V: TRBV5-6
J: TRBJ1-1

CDR3: CASRPLAGGRDTQYF
size: once
V: TRBV14
J: TRBJ2-3

CDR3: CAISETGYNEKLFF
size: NA
V: TRBV10-3
J: TRBJ1-4

CDR3: CASSSGGATYNEQFF
size: few
V: TRBV7-8
J: TRBJ2-1

CDR3: CASSSWGRSTDTQYF
size: NA
V: TRBV7-6
J: TRBJ2-3

CDR3: CASSLTGDNSPLHF
size: NA
V: TRBV7-3
J: TRBJ1-6

CDR3: CASSLIGRDSYGYTF
size: NA
V: TRBV5-4
J: TRBJ1-2

CDR3: CASSQRNSNQPQHF
size: NA
V: TRBV3-1/TRBV3-2
J: TRBJ1-5

CDR3: CASSARDVAGNEQFF
size: NA
V: TRBV9
J: TRBJ2-1

CDR3: CATLQGRGETQYF
size: NA
V: TRBV10-3
J: TRBJ2-5

CDR3: CASSLGRDQGPQHF
size: few
V: TRBV7-9
J: TRBJ1-5

CDR3: CASSLGAPNSPLHF
size: once
V: TRBV7-3
J: TRBJ1-6

CDR3: CASSLGLAGTDTQYF
size: NA
V: TRBV5-8
J: TRBJ2-3

CDR3: CATSRDRGETQYF
size: NA
V: TRBV15
J: TRBJ2-5

CDR3: CASSQGEGDSGNEQFF
size: many
V: TRBV4-2
J: TRBJ2-1

CDR3: CASSAGVAGSADTQYF
size: NA
V: TRBV9
J: TRBJ2-3

CDR3: CASSWGGGNHQPQHF
size: NA
V: TRBV28
J: TRBJ1-5

CDR3: CASSLGGSWEPQHF
size: NA
V: TRBV7-9
J: TRBJ1-5

CDR3: CASSDRGSGRSRNEQFF
size: NA
V: TRBV19
J: TRBJ2-1

CDR3: CASSVNALAVYNEQFF
size: NA
V: TRBV9
J: TRBJ2-1

CDR3: CAWSVRDRGIYEQYF
size: NA
V: TRBV30
J: TRBJ2-7

CDR3: CASTGDSRGYTF
size: NA
V: TRBV2
J: TRBJ1-2

CDR3: CASSPPDREGEKLFF
size: NA
V: TRBV18
J: TRBJ1-4

CDR3: CATKDSSTDTQYF
size: NA
V: TRBV24-1
J: TRBJ2-3

CDR3: CASNPPPDRVNTEAFF
size: NA
V: TRBV10-2
J: TRBJ1-1

CDR3: CASSIGQGRTEAFF
size: NA
V: TRBV5-1
J: TRBJ1-1

CDR3: CAISEQAETEAFF
size: NA
V: TRBV10-3
J: TRBJ1-1

CDR3: CASSPRGESYEQYF
size: NA
V: TRBV27
J: TRBJ2-7

CDR3: CSVESMSPGYGYTF
size: few
V: TRBV29-1
J: TRBJ1-2

CDR3: CATSRVGGGQDTQYF
size: NA
V: TRBV15
J: TRBJ2-3

CDR3: CASSPYDLAGADTQYF
size: few
V: TRBV18
J: TRBJ2-3

CDR3: CASSLGSGPVYEQYF
size: NA
V: TRBV5-1
J: TRBJ2-7

CDR3: CASSITLGTGQDGYTF
size: NA
V: TRBV19
J: TRBJ1-2

CDR3: CASTFIAGGEQFF
size: NA
V: TRBV3-1/TRBV3-2
J: TRBJ2-1

CDR3: CASSAGGGGQETQYF
size: NA
V: TRBV9
J: TRBJ2-5

CDR3: CASSLVGSGRPSKLVEQYF
size: NA
V: TRBV7-6
J: TRBJ2-7

CDR3: CASSSHLGGWNTGELFF
size: NA
V: TRBV27
J: TRBJ2-2

CDR3: CASSVEGQETQYF
size: NA
V: TRBV2
J: TRBJ2-5

CDR3: CASSSQTGYNTGELFF
size: NA
V: TRBV7-3
J: TRBJ2-2

CDR3: CARHGGEGVGAFF
size: NA
V: TRBV19
J: TRBJ1-1

CDR3: CASSLGGSLYNEQFF
size: NA
V: TRBV3-1/TRBV3-2
J: TRBJ2-1

CDR3: CTSGQGASQPQHF
size: few
V: TRBV19
J: TRBJ1-5

CDR3: CASSETTSLISGNTIYF
size: NA
V: TRBV6-1
J: TRBJ1-3